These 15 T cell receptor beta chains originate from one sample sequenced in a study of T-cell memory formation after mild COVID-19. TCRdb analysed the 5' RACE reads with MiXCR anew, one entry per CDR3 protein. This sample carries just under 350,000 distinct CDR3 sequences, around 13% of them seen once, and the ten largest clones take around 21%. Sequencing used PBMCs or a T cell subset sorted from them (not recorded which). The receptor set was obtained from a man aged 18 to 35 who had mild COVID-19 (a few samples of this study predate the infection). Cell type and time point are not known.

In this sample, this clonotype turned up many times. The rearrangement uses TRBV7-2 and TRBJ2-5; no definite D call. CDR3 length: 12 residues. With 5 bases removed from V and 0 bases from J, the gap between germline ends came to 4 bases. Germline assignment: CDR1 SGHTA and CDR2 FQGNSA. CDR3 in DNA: TGTGCCAGCAGCATCAACCAAGAGACCCAGTACTTC. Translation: CASSINQETQYF.

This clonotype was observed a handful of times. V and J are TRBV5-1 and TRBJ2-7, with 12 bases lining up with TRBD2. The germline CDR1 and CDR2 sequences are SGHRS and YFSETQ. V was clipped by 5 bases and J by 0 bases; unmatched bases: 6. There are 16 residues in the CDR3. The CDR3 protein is CASSGTSGRASYEQYF. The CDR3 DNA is TGCGCCAGCAGTGGGACTAGCGGGCGTGCCTCCTACGAGCAGTACTTC. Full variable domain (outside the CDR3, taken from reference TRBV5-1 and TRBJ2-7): KAGVTQTPRYLIKTRGQQVTLSCSPISGHRSVSWYQQTPGQGLQFLFEYFSETQRNKGNFPGRFSGRQFSNSRSEMNVSTLELGDSALYLCASSGTSGRASYEQYFGPGTRLTVT.

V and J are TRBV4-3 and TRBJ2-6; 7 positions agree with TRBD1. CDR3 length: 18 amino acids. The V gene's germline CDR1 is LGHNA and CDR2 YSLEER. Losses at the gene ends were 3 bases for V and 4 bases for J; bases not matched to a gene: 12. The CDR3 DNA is TGCGCCAGCAGCCATCATTTAGGGGGCGCTCCCGGGGCCAACGTCCTGACTTTC. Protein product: CASSHHLGGAPGANVLTF.

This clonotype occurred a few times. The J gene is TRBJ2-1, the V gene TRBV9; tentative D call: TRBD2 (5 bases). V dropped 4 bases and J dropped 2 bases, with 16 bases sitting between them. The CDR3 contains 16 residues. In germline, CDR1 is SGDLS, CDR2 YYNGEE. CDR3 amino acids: CASSRYLAEAYNEQFF. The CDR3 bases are TGTGCCAGCAGCAGATATCTGGCGGAGGCCTACAATGAGCAGTTCTTC. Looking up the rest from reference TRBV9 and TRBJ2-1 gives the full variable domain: DSGVTQTPKHLITATGQRVTLRCSPRSGDLSVYWYQQSLDQGLQFLIQYYNGEERAKGNILERFSAQQFPDLHSELNLSSLELGDSALYFCASSRYLAEAYNEQFFGPGTRLTVL.

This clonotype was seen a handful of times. This CDR3 reads CASITAPATDTQYF. The CDR3 DNA reads as TGTGCCAGCATTACGGCCCCAGCCACAGATACGCAGTATTTT. This chain links TRBV6-6 with TRBJ2-3; no definite D call. The V end was cut by 7 bases, the J end by 2 bases, with 13 bases between. Germline loops: CDR1 MNHNY, CDR2 SVGAGI (reference sequence). This CDR3 spans 14 amino acids.

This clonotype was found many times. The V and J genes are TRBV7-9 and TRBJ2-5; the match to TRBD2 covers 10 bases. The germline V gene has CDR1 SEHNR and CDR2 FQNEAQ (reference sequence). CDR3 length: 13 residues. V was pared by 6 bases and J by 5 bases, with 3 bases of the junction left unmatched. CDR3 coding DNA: TGTGCCAGCAGGAGCGGGGGGGCTGAGACCCAGTACTTC. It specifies CASRSGGAETQYF.

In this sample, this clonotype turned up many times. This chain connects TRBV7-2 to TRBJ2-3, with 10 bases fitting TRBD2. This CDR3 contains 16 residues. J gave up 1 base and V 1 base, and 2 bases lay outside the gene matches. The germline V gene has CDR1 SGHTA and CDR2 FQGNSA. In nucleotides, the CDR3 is TGTGCCAGCAGCTTAGGCCTAGCGGGGGGCACAGATACGCAGTATTTT. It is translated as CASSLGLAGGTDTQYF.

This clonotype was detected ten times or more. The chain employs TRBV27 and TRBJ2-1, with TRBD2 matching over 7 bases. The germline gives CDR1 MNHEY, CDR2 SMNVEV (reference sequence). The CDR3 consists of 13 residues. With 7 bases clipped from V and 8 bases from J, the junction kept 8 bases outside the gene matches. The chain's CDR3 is CASKEGSGDEQFF. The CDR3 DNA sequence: TGTGCCAGCAAGGAGGGGAGCGGGGATGAGCAGTTCTTC.

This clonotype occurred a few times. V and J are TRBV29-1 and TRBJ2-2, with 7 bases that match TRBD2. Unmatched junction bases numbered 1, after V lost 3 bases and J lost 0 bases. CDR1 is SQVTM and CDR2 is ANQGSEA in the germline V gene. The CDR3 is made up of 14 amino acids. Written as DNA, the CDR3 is TGCAGCGTTGACGCGGGGGCGAACACCGGGGAGCTGTTTTTT. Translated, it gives CSVDAGANTGELFF.

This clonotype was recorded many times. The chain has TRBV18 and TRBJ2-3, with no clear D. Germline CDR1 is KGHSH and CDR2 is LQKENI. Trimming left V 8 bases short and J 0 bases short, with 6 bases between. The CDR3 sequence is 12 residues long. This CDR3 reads CASSPSTDTQYF. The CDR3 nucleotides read TGTGCCAGCAGTCCCAGCACAGATACGCAGTATTTT.

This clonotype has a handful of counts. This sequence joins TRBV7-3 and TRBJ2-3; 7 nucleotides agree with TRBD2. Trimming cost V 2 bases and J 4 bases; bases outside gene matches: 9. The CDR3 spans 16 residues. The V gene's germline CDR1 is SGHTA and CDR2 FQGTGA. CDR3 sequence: CASSLSSGDAPDTQYF. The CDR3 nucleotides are TGTGCCAGCAGCTTATCTAGCGGCGACGCCCCAGATACGCAGTATTTT.

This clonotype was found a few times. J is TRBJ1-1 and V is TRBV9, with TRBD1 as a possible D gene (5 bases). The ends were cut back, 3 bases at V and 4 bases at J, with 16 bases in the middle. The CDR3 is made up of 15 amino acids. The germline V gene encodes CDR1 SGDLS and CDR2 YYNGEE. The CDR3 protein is CASSELSTERTEAFF. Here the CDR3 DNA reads TGTGCCAGCAGCGAGCTATCGACAGAGCGCACTGAAGCTTTCTTT.

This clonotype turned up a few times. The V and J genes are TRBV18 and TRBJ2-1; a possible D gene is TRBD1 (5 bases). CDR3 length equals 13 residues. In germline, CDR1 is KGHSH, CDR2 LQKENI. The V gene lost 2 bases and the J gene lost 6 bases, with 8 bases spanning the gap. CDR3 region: CASSPAGRNEQFF. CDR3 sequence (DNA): TGTGCCAGCTCACCAGCAGGGCGCAATGAGCAGTTCTTC.

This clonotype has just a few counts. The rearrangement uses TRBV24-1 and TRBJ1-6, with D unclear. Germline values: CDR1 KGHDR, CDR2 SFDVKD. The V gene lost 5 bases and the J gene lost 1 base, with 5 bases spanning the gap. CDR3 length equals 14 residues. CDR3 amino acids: CATSVVSYNSPLHF. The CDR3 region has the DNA TGTGCCACCAGTGTAGTGTCCTATAATTCACCCCTCCACTTT.

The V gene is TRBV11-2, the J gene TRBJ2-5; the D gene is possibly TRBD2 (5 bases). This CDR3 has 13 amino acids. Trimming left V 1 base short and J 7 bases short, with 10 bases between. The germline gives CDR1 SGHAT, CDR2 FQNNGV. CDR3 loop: CASSLGFAGTQYF. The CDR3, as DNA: TGTGCCAGCAGCTTAGGTTTCGCGGGGACCCAGTACTTC. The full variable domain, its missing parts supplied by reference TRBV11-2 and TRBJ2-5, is EAGVAQSPRYKIIEKRQSVAFWCNPISGHATLYWYQQILGQGPKLLIQFQNNGVVDDSQLPKDRFSAERLKGVDSTLKIQPAKLEDSAVYLCASSLGFAGTQYFGPGTRLLVL.